This TCR beta chain is drawn from a study of cytomegalovirus exposure and HLA in healthy donors. General study results and limits: Exclusion as indistinguishable affected some V segments, including TRBV6-2 and TRBV6-3.

Concerning this clone itself: Its antigen is not identified.

The CDR3 spans 15 residues. V lost 2 bases, J lost 5 bases, and 6 bases stayed unmatched. Germline CDR1 reads MNHEY; CDR2 reads SMNVEV (reference sequence). It was with 60 Vbeta and 13 Jbeta primers that the PCR ran. This table comes from immunoSEQ multiplex PCR, and its TCRdb copy is limited to in-frame clones, with some not included. Of over 75,000 clones listed, around 85% are singletons. The J gene is TRBJ2-1, the V gene TRBV27; 7 bases are a match to TRBD2. Sequenced: PBMCs. This receptor was identified in a woman in her 50s in good health and CMV-seronegative. The CDR3 loop is CASSLARETDNEQFF. CDR3 DNA sequence: TGTGCCAGCAGTTTAGCGCGGGAGACAGACAATGAGCAGTTCTTC.